The source of this T cell receptor (beta chain) is a study of blood T cell repertoires in COVID-19. As originally analysed: For nucleated cells, counts were estimated from reference gene primer amplification. Assay: immunoSEQ multiplex PCR; the TCRdb copy retains only in-frame clones and omits some. V and J calls and clone size are as listed in that table; D and trimming were resolved from the DNA. The sample contains some 190,000 clones, roughly 89% of which appear only once. The table lists this clone with a few counts. In terms of age and location, participants ranged from about 18 to 95 years and lived in about two dozen US areas. Participants' own reports of clinical history determined their cohort assignment. The CDR3 totals 12 residues. Looked up from germline, CDR1 is GTSNPN and CDR2 is SVGIG (reference sequence). The trim removed 1 base at V and 10 bases at J, leaving 5 bases unmatched.

The J gene is TRBJ1-1, the V gene TRBV30, with 8 bases identical to TRBD1. The sample was PBMCs or T cells enriched from blood (not recorded which). The source of this sequence is a woman aged 30 to 39 who had been exposed to COVID-19. DNA of the CDR3: TGTGCCTGGAGTGGGAGGACAGGGCCAGCTTTCTTT. Encoded protein: CAWSGRTGPAFF.